Listed here are 2 T cell receptor beta chains from one sample, sequenced in a study of T cells in Graves' hyperthyroidism and ophthalmopathy. TCR beta CDR3 regions were amplified from RNA. An initial round of RT-PCR targeting the TCR CDR3 relied on the HTBI primer set. TCRdb analysed the multiplex PCR reads with MiXCR anew, one entry per CDR3 protein. The sample has 550,000 to 600,000 distinct CDR3 sequences; around 17% are singletons. The specimen sequenced was blood. The receptors here all came from a woman between 18 and 30 years old with Graves' hyperthyroidism.

This clonotype occurred many times. V usage is TRBV12-3 or TRBV12-4 and J usage is TRBJ2-5; 12 nucleotides line up with TRBD1. J lost 5 bases, V lost 5 bases, and 15 bases had no gene match. The CDR3 covers 18 residues. As DNA, the CDR3 is TGTGCCAGCAGTCTCGGGACAGGGGGCGCGGGACGTGGGGAGACCCAGTACTTC. Translating gives CASSLGTGGAGRGETQYF.

At least ten counts were recorded for this clonotype. The chain joins TRBV7-2 to TRBJ2-1; D call uncertain. Trimming removed 1 base at V and 4 bases at J, with 8 bases between. Germline-derived CDR1 and CDR2 are SGHTA and FQGNSA. This CDR3 has 14 residues. As DNA, the CDR3 is TGTGCCAGCAGCTTAGTATGGCAGTACAATGAGCAGTTCTTC. Protein product: CASSLVWQYNEQFF.